One sample yielded the 23 T cell receptor beta chains listed below, sequenced in a study of blood T cell repertoires in COVID-19. Produced via immunoSEQ multiplex PCR; TCRdb's table is partial and in-frame only. This sample has approximately 46,000 clones, with around 84% found just once. Sequencing input: peripheral blood. These receptors came from a woman aged 70-85 years in a cohort sampled during active COVID-19.

The chain is built from TRBV2 and TRBJ1-5; TRBD1 agrees at 12 bases. CDR1 is SNHLY and CDR2 is FYNNEI in the germline V gene. The CDR3 extends over 16 amino acids. V gave up 7 bases and J gave up 5 bases; unmatched junction bases: 9. For the CDR3, the DNA is TGTGCCAGCACCATTCCCGGGACAGGGGGCTATCAGCCCCAGCATTTT. Protein sequence: CASTIPGTGGYQPQHF.

The chain employs TRBV7-9 and TRBJ1-6, with a weak D call TRBD1 (6 bases). Germline V lookup: CDR1 SEHNR, CDR2 FQNEAQ (reference sequence). Trimming stripped 5 bases from V and 7 bases from J, with 18 bases between. The CDR3 is 16 amino acids. The CDR3 is CASSPRGAPLNSPLHF. The CDR3 DNA is TGTGCCAGCAGCCCCCGGGGGGCCCCGCTGAATTCACCCCTCCACTTT.

J is TRBJ2-1 and V is TRBV6-5, with D perhaps TRBD1 (5 bases). Trimming pared 2 bases from V and 10 bases from J, leaving 12 bases between. This CDR3 is 13 amino acids long. Looked up from germline, CDR1 is MNHEY and CDR2 is SVGAGI. In DNA form, the CDR3 reads TGTGCCAGCAGTTACAACAGGTTACGGGAGCAGTTCTTC. This codes for CASSYNRLREQFF.

The chain employs TRBV2 and TRBJ2-5; maybe TRBD2 (6 bases). Trimming left V 4 bases short and J 4 bases short, with 10 bases between. The CDR3 loop spans 13 amino acids. Germline assignment: CDR1 SNHLY and CDR2 FYNNEI. CDR3 region: CASSVRGRETQYF. Here the CDR3 DNA reads TGTGCCAGCAGTGTGCGGGGACGAGAGACCCAGTACTTC.

This clone was seen more than once but under ten times. J is TRBJ1-4 and V is TRBV6-6; D perhaps matches TRBD1 (5 bases). CDR1 and CDR2 from the germline V gene are MNHNY and SVGAGI (reference sequence). The CDR3 consists of 15 residues. V was clipped by 2 bases and J by 7 bases, with 14 bases between them. The CDR3 spells CASSYIRGVREKLFF. CDR3 nucleotides: TGTGCCAGCAGTTACATCCGGGGGGTGCGTGAAAAACTGTTTTTT.

V usage is TRBV28 and J usage is TRBJ1-2; 12 positions match TRBD1. Per the germline V gene, CDR1 is MDHEN and CDR2 is SYDVKM. Trimming removed 8 bases from V and 0 bases from J; junction bases left unmatched: 4. This CDR3 comprises 15 residues. The DNA of the CDR3 is TGTGCCAGCCGGGGACAGGGGGCTACTAACTATGGCTACACCTTC. Translating it yields CASRGQGATNYGYTF.

This clone was seen a handful of times. The chain recombines TRBV4-2 with TRBJ2-3; D is unresolved. The ends were cut back, 1 base at V and 5 bases at J, with 16 bases in the middle. This CDR3 comprises 16 residues. Germline loops: CDR1 LGHNA, CDR2 YNFKEQ. The CDR3 DNA is TGTGCCAGCAGCCAAGCGTCAAACTTCAGAGGAGATACGCAGTATTTT. Translation: CASSQASNFRGDTQYF.

The chain has TRBV3-1 (or the pseudogene TRBV3-2) and TRBJ2-5, with D tentatively TRBD2 (6 bases). The CDR3 spans 15 residues. The V gene's germline CDR1 is LGHDT and CDR2 YNNKEL (reference sequence). Trimming took 2 bases from V and 1 from J, leaving 11 bases between them. CDR3 nucleotide sequence: TGTGCCAGCAGCCAACGGGCGGGAACCCAAGAGACCCAGTACTTC. Protein sequence: CASSQRAGTQETQYF.

This rearrangement joins TRBV19 to TRBJ2-1; D may be TRBD2 (5 bases). The CDR3 runs 15 residues. Germline CDR1 and CDR2: LNHDA and SQIVND (reference sequence). Trimming removed 5 bases at V and 6 bases at J, with 17 bases between. The CDR3 DNA is TGTGCCAGTAGTTTGTTACTAGACCTAACCAATGAGCAGTTCTTC. This encodes CASSLLLDLTNEQFF.

CDR3 nucleotides: TGTGCCAGCAGTCCCCGGTTAACAGATACGCAGTATTTT. It specifies CASSPRLTDTQYF. V usage is TRBV25-1 and J usage is TRBJ2-3; D not certain. The germline V gene has CDR1 MGHDK and CDR2 SYGVNS. Trimming left V 5 bases short and J 3 bases short, with 9 bases between. The CDR3 sequence is 13 residues long. Complete variable domain (other parts from reference TRBV25-1 and TRBJ2-3): EADIYQTPRYLVIGTGKKITLECSQTMGHDKMYWYQQDPGMELHLIHYSYGVNSTEKGDLSSESTVSRIRTEHFPLTLESARPSHTSQYLCASSPRLTDTQYFGPGTRLTVL.

The chain carries TRBV5-4 and TRBJ1-2, with D maybe TRBD1 (5 bases). This CDR3 spans 14 amino acids. The germline V gene encodes CDR1 SGHNT and CDR2 YYREEE (reference sequence). V dropped 3 bases and J dropped 4 bases, with 13 bases sitting between them. CDR3 in DNA: TGTGCCAGCAGCTCCGGGGGGTATGGCTATGGCTACACCTTC. It yields the protein CASSSGGYGYGYTF.

V gene TRBV6-5 combines with J gene TRBJ1-5; D is unresolved. Germline CDR1 is MNHEY and CDR2 is SVGAGI. The CDR3 sequence is 15 residues long. V lost 6 bases and J 10 bases, leaving 22 bases between the germline ends. Here the CDR3 reads CASSLRRMEAGPQHF. CDR3 DNA: TGTGCCAGCAGCCTTCGACGTATGGAAGCGGGACCCCAGCATTTT.

The chain is built from TRBV6-6 and TRBJ2-7; 8 bases fit TRBD1. Germline CDR1 is MNHNY and CDR2 is SVGAGI (reference sequence). J lost 1 base, V lost 7 bases, and 6 bases had no gene match. The length of the CDR3 is 14 residues. CDR3 loop: CASIDRGRSYEQYF. CDR3 in DNA: TGTGCCAGCATTGACAGGGGAAGGTCCTACGAGCAGTACTTC.

This chain connects TRBV7-2 to TRBJ2-3; D is perhaps TRBD2 (6 bases). This CDR3 is built from 15 residues. Germline-derived CDR1 and CDR2 are SGHTA and FQGNSA. V shed 1 base and J shed 3 bases, with 11 bases lying between them. The CDR3 reads CASSLVAGPTDTQYF. The DNA of the CDR3 is TGTGCCAGCAGCTTAGTTGCGGGGCCGACAGATACGCAGTATTTT.

This chain uses TRBV7-2 with TRBJ1-2; D perhaps matches TRBD1 (6 bases). Germline loops: CDR1 SGHTA, CDR2 FQGNSA. The CDR3 runs 13 residues. Trimming left V 2 bases short and J 8 bases short, with 12 bases between. CDR3 in amino acids: CASSLTGSKGYTF. CDR3 DNA sequence: TGTGCCAGCAGCTTAACAGGGAGCAAGGGCTACACCTTC.

The rearrangement joins TRBV7-8 to TRBJ1-4, with D possibly TRBD1 on 5 matching bases. Germline loops: CDR1 SGHVS, CDR2 FQNEAQ. CDR3 length: 11 residues. The V and J ends lost 10 bases and 8 bases respectively, with 11 bases between them. CDR3 nucleotides: TGTGCCATCCTTACAGGCGAAAAACTGTTTTTT. Translated, it gives CAILTGEKLFF. The full variable domain, in which reference TRBV7-8 and TRBJ1-4 provide the parts outside the CDR3, is GAGVSQSPRYKVAKRGQDVALRCDPISGHVSLFWYQQALGQGPEFLTYFQNEAQLDKSGLPSDRFFAERPEGSVSTLKIQRTQQEDSAVYLCAILTGEKLFFGSGTQLSVL.

The gene calls are TRBV30 and TRBJ1-4; the D gene is possibly TRBD1 (5 bases). Germline V gene sequence: CDR1 GTSNPN, CDR2 SVGIG (reference sequence). This CDR3 contains 14 residues. The ends were cut back, 6 bases at V and 11 bases at J, with 22 bases in the middle. DNA for the CDR3: TGTGCCTGCCGCCGTGGACCGTCCGGGGGGAAACTGTTTTTT. It codes for CACRRGPSGGKLFF. Full variable domain (remainder filled in from reference TRBV30 and TRBJ1-4): SQTIHQWPATLVQPVGSPLSLECTVEGTSNPNLYWYRQAAGRGLQLLFYSVGIGQISSEVPQNLSASRPQDRQFILSSKKLLLSDSGFYLCACRRGPSGGKLFFGSGTQLSVL.

The chain is built from TRBV9 and TRBJ1-2, with 8 bases lining up with TRBD1. Germline V gene lookup returns CDR1 SGDLS and CDR2 YYNGEE. V lost 3 bases to trimming and J lost 4 bases; unmatched junction nucleotides: 5. This CDR3 contains 14 residues. This CDR3 reads CASSGSTGGYGYTF. In nucleotides, the CDR3 is TGTGCCAGCAGCGGCTCCACAGGGGGCTATGGCTACACCTTC.

V usage is TRBV18 and J usage is TRBJ2-3; D is uncertain. The germline V gene has CDR1 KGHSH and CDR2 LQKENI. V lost 3 bases and J lost 1, with 11 bases in between. This CDR3 has 15 residues. CDR3 in amino acids: CASSPVAEGTDTQYF. The DNA of the CDR3 is TGTGCCAGCTCACCTGTAGCTGAGGGCACAGATACGCAGTATTTT.

The rearrangement uses TRBV6-5 and TRBJ1-1, with D possibly TRBD1 on 6 matching bases. Per the germline V gene, CDR1 is MNHEY and CDR2 is SVGAGI. The V end was cut by 7 bases, the J end by 5 bases, with 14 bases between. The CDR3 consists of 13 residues. CDR3 residues: CASTHTGRTEAFF. The CDR3 DNA follows: TGTGCCAGCACCCACACAGGGCGGACTGAAGCTTTCTTT.

This clone was observed a handful of times. The rearrangement joins TRBV7-8 to TRBJ1-6, with D unclear. The V gene lost 0 bases and the J gene lost 10 bases, with 10 bases spanning the gap. The CDR3 covers 14 residues. Germline assignment: CDR1 SGHVS and CDR2 FQNEAQ. The CDR3 DNA reads as TGTGCCAGCAGCTTAGCCGGTGGGAGGTCACCCCTCCACTTT. Translated, it gives CASSLAGGRSPLHF.

V is TRBV12-5 and J is TRBJ2-1; TRBD1 matches 7 bases. The CDR3 covers 13 residues. Trimming at V came to 6 bases and at J to 4 bases, leaving 3 bases not matched to a gene. In germline, CDR1 is LGHNT, CDR2 FRNRAP. The CDR3 DNA reads TGTGCTAGTGGAACAGGGGCTTACAATGAGCAGTTCTTC. It specifies CASGTGAYNEQFF.

The J gene is TRBJ1-2, the V gene TRBV28; D might be TRBD1 (5 bases). The CDR3 runs 13 residues. Germline-derived CDR1 and CDR2 are MDHEN and SYDVKM. Trimming took off 4 bases at V and 2 bases at J, with 8 bases between the two ends. CDR3 sequence (DNA): TGTGCCAGCAGTTGGGGCAGGAACTATGGCTACACCTTC. Its protein is CASSWGRNYGYTF.